This T cell receptor (beta chain) was sequenced during a study of blood T cell repertoires in COVID-19. Turning to the study itself: The study drew acute and convalescent COVID-19 samples from the United States, Italy and Spain. Sources were T cells, B-cell-depleted T cells, or PBMCs; the material itself was cDNA or gDNA.

Per the authors' pipeline: Reference gene primers were amplified, and this amplification served to estimate nucleated cell counts. Some clones are missing from TCRdb's copy, which holds only in-frame ones; the method was immunoSEQ multiplex PCR. V, J and clone size are those of that table, while D and trimming were read from the DNA. The profile shows 180,000 or so clones, about 88% of them singletons. Per germline, CDR1 SGDLS and CDR2 YYNGEE. CDR3 length: 14 amino acids. Trimming stripped 4 bases from V and 0 bases from J, with 10 bases between. The V call is TRBV9, the J call TRBJ1-2; no reliable D call. Input material: peripheral blood. The TCR comes from a woman aged 80 or older with acute or convalescent COVID-19. The CDR3 DNA is TGTGCCAGCAGCCCGATACAAGCTAACTATGGCTACACCTTC. This sequence encodes CASSPIQANYGYTF. Full variable domain (rest looked up from reference TRBV9 and TRBJ1-2): DSGVTQTPKHLITATGQRVTLRCSPRSGDLSVYWYQQSLDQGLQFLIQYYNGEERAKGNILERFSAQQFPDLHSELNLSSLELGDSALYFCASSPIQANYGYTFGSGTRLTVV.